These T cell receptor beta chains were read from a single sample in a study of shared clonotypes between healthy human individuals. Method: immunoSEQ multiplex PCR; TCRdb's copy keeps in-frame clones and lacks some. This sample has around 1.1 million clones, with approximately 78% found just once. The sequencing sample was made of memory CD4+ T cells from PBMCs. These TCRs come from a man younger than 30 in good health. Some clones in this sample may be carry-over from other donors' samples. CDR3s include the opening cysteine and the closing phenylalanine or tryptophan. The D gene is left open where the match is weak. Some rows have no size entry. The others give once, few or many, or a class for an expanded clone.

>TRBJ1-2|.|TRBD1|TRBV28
CASSPNLPTGYGYTF
TGTGCCAGCAGCCCCAACCTACCGACAGGGTATGGCTACACCTTC
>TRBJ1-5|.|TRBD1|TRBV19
CASHAPGQDFNQPQHF
TGTGCCAGTCACGCCCCGGGACAGGACTTCAATCAGCCCCAGCATTTT
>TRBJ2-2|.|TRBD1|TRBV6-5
CASSYGDRDTGELFF
TGTGCCAGCAGTTACGGGGACAGGGATACCGGGGAGCTGTTTTTT
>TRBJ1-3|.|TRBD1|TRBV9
CASSPRQGSSGNTIYF
TGTGCCAGCAGCCCGAGACAGGGGAGCTCTGGAAACACCATATATTTT
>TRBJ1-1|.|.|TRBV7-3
CASSNLGFGAEAFF
TGTGCCAGCAGCAATCTTGGCTTTGGCGCTGAAGCTTTCTTT
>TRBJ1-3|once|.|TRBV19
CASNSADGRGNTIYF
TGTGCCAGTAATTCAGCGGACGGTCGGGGAAACACCATATATTTT
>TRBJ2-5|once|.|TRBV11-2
CASTNWGVSGETQYF
TGTGCCAGCACCAACTGGGGGGTTTCGGGCGAGACCCAGTACTTC
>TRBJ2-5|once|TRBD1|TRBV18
CASSPTGATRQETQYF
TGTGCCAGCTCACCGACAGGGGCGACCAGACAAGAGACCCAGTACTTC
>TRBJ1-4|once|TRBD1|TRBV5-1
CASSVTGTEEEKLFF
TGCGCCAGCAGCGTCACCGGGACAGAGGAAGAAAAACTGTTTTTT
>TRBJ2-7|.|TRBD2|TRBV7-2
CASSPALAAAYEQYF
TGTGCCAGCAGCCCGGCGCTAGCGGCGGCATACGAGCAGTACTTC
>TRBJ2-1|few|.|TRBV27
CASSLGSREQFF
TGTGCCAGCAGTTTAGGCAGCCGTGAGCAGTTCTTC
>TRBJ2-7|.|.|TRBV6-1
CASSEGGRSYEQYF
TGTGCCAGCAGCGAGGGTGGTAGATCCTACGAGCAGTACTTC
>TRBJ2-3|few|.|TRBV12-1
CASSFEYRPDREASDTQYF
TGTGCCAGCAGCTTTGAGTACCGTCCGGACAGGGAGGCGTCGGATACGCAGTATTTT
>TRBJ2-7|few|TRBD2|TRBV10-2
CASSEVAGGGYEQYF
TGCGCCAGCAGTGAGGTAGCGGGAGGGGGGTACGAGCAGTACTTC
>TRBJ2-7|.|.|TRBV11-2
CASSFPGFHEQYF
TGTGCCAGCAGCTTCCCAGGGTTCCACGAGCAGTACTTC
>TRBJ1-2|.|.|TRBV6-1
CASSDPPNYGYTF
TGTGCCAGCAGTGATCCTCCTAACTATGGCTACACCTTC
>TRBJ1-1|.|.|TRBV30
CAWSAQEGTEAFF
TGTGCCTGGAGTGCTCAGGAGGGCACTGAAGCTTTCTTT
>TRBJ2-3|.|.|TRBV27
CASSLYPSTDTQYF
TGTGCCAGCAGTTTATATCCCAGCACAGATACGCAGTATTTT
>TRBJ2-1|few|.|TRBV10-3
CATYEGQVSNEQFF
TGTGCCACCTATGAGGGGCAGGTGAGCAATGAGCAGTTCTTC
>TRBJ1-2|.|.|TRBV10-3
CAISALDPLYGYTF
TGTGCCATCAGTGCTCTGGACCCTTTATATGGCTACACCTTC
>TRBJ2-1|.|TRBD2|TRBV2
CASSDNIAGVGEQFF
TGTGCCAGCAGCGATAACATAGCGGGAGTGGGTGAGCAGTTCTTC
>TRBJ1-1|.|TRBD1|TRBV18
CASLDRGHTEAFF
TGTGCCAGCTTGGACAGGGGCCACACTGAAGCTTTCTTT
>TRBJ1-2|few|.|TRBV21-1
CASSKEQGYGYTF
TGTGCCAGCAGCAAAGAGCAGGGATATGGCTACACCTTC
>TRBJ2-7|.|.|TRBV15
CATSSRLTDSYEQYF
TGTGCCACCAGCAGTAGATTAACAGACTCCTACGAGCAGTACTTC
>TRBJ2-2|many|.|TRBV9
CASSVPGTGGGELFF
TGTGCCAGCAGCGTACCGGGCACAGGTGGCGGGGAGCTGTTTTTT
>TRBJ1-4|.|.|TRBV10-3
CAASDRRESYEKLFF
TGTGCCGCATCAGATCGGAGGGAAAGCTATGAAAAACTGTTTTTT
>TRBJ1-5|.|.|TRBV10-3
CAISEGANQPQHF
TGTGCCATCAGTGAGGGGGCAAATCAGCCCCAGCATTTT
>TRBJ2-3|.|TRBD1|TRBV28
CASSIPGQGARDTQYF
TGTGCCAGCAGCATACCGGGACAGGGGGCCAGGGATACGCAGTATTTT
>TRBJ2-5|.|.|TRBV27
CASSLKGETQYF
TGTGCCAGCAGTTTAAAAGGAGAGACCCAGTACTTC
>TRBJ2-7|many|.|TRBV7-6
CASSPTHVRYYEQYF
TGTGCCAGCAGCCCAACCCATGTGCGGTACTACGAGCAGTACTTC
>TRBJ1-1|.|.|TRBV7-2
CASSLVIRTATEAFF
TGTGCCAGCAGCTTAGTTATCCGGACGGCCACTGAAGCTTTCTTT
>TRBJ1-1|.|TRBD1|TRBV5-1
CASSLAIGQGGGTTEAFF
TGCGCCAGCAGCTTGGCGATTGGTCAAGGGGGCGGCACCACTGAAGCTTTCTTT
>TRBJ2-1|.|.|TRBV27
CASSPISGRGGSNEQFF
TGTGCCAGCAGTCCTATCTCGGGAAGGGGGGGGTCCAATGAGCAGTTCTTC
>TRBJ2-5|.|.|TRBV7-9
CASSFGTVYQETQYF
TGTGCCAGCAGCTTCGGGACGGTGTACCAAGAGACCCAGTACTTC
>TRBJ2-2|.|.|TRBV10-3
CATSRDGPNTGELFF
TGTGCCACCTCACGGGACGGACCTAACACCGGGGAGCTGTTTTTT
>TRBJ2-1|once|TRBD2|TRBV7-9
CASSWRTSGGNEQFF
TGTGCCAGCAGCTGGAGGACTAGCGGAGGCAATGAGCAGTTCTTC
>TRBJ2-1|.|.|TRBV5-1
CASSFDSSYNEQFF
TGCGCCAGCAGCTTTGACAGCTCCTACAATGAGCAGTTCTTC
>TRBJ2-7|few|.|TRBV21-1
CASSKGTGGYEQYF
TGTGCCAGCAGCAAAGGGACAGGGGGCTACGAGCAGTACTTC
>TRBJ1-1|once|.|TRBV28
CASQGREWGYAEAFF
TGTGCCAGCCAGGGGAGGGAGTGGGGGTACGCTGAAGCTTTCTTT
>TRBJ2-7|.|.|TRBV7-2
CASSLGYQREQYF
TGTGCCAGCAGCTTAGGTTACCAGCGGGAGCAGTACTTC
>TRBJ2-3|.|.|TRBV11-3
CASSPMGTDTQYF
TGTGCCAGCAGCCCTATGGGCACAGATACGCAGTATTTT
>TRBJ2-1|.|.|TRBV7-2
CASSPSARITEQFF
TGTGCCAGCAGCCCCTCCGCCAGGATTACTGAGCAGTTCTTC
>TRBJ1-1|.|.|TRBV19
CASILPGAIGGAFF
TGTGCCAGTATCCTGCCCGGGGCCATAGGGGGAGCTTTCTTT
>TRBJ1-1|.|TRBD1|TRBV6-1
CASSEGERQGIDTEAFF
TGTGCCAGCAGTGAAGGTGAGAGACAGGGCATTGACACTGAAGCTTTCTTT
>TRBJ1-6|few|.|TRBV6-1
CAGSAGPYNSPLHF
TGTGCCGGCAGCGCAGGGCCGTATAATTCACCCCTCCACTTT
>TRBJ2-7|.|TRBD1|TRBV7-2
CASSLALSGGGNYEQYF
TGTGCCAGCAGCTTAGCGCTATCAGGGGGTGGTAACTACGAGCAGTACTTC
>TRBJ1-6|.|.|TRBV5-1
CASSFRRAGGDNSPLHF
TGCGCCAGCAGTTTCAGGCGTGCAGGAGGCGATAATTCACCCCTCCACTTT
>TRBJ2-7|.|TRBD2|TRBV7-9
CASSLSFSGRAGEQYF
TGTGCCAGCAGCTTAAGTTTTAGCGGGAGGGCCGGGGAGCAGTACTTC
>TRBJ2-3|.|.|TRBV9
CASSSAGAHASTDTQYF
TGTGCCAGCAGCTCTGCGGGGGCTCATGCTTCCACAGATACGCAGTATTTT
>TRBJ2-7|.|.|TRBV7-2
CASSPQLFYDQYF
TGTGCCAGCAGCCCCCAACTCTTCTACGACCAGTACTTC
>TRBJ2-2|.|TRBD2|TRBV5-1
CASSPTSGVTGELFF
TGCGCCAGCAGCCCGACTAGCGGGGTCACCGGGGAGCTGTTTTTT
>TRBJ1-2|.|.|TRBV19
CASSSDYRGYTF
TGTGCCAGTAGTTCCGACTACAGGGGCTACACCTTC
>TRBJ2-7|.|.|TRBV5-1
CASSLGRQTGRFEQYF
TGCGCCAGCAGCTTGGGGCGTCAAACGGGGCGCTTCGAGCAGTACTTC
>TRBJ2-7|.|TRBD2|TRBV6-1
CASSVTSGPYEQYF
TGTGCCAGCAGTGTTACTAGCGGACCCTACGAGCAGTACTTC
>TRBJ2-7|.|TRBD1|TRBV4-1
CASSSTGDRENQQYF
TGCGCCAGCAGCTCAACCGGGGACAGGGAGAATCAGCAGTACTTC
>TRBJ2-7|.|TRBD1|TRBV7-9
CASSYGQAPYEQYF
TGTGCCAGCAGCTATGGACAGGCCCCCTACGAGCAGTACTTC
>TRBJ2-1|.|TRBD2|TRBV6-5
CASSYLAGANEQFF
TGTGCCAGCAGTTACTTAGCGGGAGCCAATGAGCAGTTCTTC